This note documents a single T cell receptor beta chain sequence. This entry belongs to a study of shared clonotypes between healthy human individuals. Sequenced by immunoSEQ multiplex PCR; TCRdb stores in-frame clones only, minus some. The table records 850,000 to 1,200,000 clones, around 74% of them present only once. V was pared by 4 bases and J by 7 bases, with 18 bases between. The CDR3 runs to 14 residues. Germline values: CDR1 SGHRS, CDR2 YFSETQ. V and J are TRBV5-1 and TRBJ2-7, with D perhaps TRBD1 (6 bases). The receptor's source is a man aged 18 to 30 in good health. The material sequenced was memory CD4+ T cells sorted from blood. Subset in this sample: CD45RA-negative fraction. In DNA, the CDR3 is TGCGCCAGCAGCCCCCAAACAGGGTCTGGAGAGCAGTACTTC. It encodes CASSPQTGSGEQYF. Looking up the rest from reference TRBV5-1 and TRBJ2-7 gives the full variable domain: KAGVTQTPRYLIKTRGQQVTLSCSPISGHRSVSWYQQTPGQGLQFLFEYFSETQRNKGNFPGRFSGRQFSNSRSEMNVSTLELGDSALYLCASSPQTGSGEQYFGPGTRLTVT.